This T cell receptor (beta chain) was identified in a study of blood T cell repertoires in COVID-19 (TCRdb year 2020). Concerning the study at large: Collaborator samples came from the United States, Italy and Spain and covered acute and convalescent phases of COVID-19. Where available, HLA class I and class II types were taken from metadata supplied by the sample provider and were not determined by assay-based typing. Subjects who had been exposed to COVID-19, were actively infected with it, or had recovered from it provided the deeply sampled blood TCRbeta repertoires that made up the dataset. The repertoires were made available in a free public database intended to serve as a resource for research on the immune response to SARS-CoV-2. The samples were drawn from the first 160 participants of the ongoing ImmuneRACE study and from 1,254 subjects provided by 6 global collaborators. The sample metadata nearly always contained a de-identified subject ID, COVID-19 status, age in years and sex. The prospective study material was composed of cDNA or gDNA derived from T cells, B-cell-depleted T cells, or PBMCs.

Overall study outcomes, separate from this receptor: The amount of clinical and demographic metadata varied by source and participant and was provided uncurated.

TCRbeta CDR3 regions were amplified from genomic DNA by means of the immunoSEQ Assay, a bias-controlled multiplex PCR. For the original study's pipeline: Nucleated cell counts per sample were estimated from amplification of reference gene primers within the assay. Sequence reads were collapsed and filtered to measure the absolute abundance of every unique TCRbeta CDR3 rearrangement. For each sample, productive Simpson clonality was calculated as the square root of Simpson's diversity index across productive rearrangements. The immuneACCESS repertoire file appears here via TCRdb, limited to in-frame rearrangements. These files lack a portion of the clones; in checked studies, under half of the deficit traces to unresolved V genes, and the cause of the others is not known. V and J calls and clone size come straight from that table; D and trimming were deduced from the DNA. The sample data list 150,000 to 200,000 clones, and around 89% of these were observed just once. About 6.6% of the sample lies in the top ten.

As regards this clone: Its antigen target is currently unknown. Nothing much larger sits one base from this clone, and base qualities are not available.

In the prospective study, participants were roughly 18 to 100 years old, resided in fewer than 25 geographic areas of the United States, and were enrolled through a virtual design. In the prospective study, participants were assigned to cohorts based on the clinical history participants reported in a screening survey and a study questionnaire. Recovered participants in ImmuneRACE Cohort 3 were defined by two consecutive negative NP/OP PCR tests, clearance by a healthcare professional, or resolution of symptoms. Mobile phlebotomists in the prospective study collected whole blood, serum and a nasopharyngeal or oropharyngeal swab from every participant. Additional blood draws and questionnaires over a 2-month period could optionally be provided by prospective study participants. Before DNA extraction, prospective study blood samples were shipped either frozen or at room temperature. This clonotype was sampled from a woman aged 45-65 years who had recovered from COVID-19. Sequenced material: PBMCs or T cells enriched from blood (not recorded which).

The DNA reads as follows: TGTGCCAGCAGTAGGGACAGGGGAAACGGCTACACCTTC. It translates to CASSRDRGNGYTF. Recombination joined TRBV6-5 with TRBJ1-2; 10 middle bases align to TRBD1. Trimming accounts for 5 bases at V and 8 bases at J, while the number of junction bases matched to no gene is 5. From its cysteine to its phenylalanine, the CDR3 spans 13 amino acids. Only the CDR3 portion is preserved as DNA: 39 bases, with reading frame beginning at the first base. The germline V gene supplies CDR1 MNHEY and CDR2 SVGAGI.